The 27 T cell receptor beta chains below come from one sample, sequenced in a study of cytotoxic CD8 clonotypes in ibrutinib-treated CLL (TCRdb year 2021). The library was produced with the immunoSEQ multiplex PCR assay. Held by TCRdb, this immuneACCESS table contains in-frame sequences only and omits some clones. Under half of the omission traces to an unresolved V gene where checked; the cause of the rest is unknown. The sample records 300,000 to 350,000 clones, just under 80% of which are singletons. The ten top clones hold 6.7% of the sample. Sample: PBMCs, taken before ibrutinib treatment. The receptors come from a human donor with chronic lymphocytic leukemia.

The V call is TRBV7-2, the J call TRBJ1-1, with a tentative D call TRBD1 (5 bases). Germline loops: CDR1 SGHTA, CDR2 FQGNSA. V was clipped by 0 bases and J by 11 bases, with 13 bases between them. The CDR3 length is 13 residues. The CDR3 sequence: CASSLAPGSVAFF. CDR3 bases: TGTGCCAGCAGCTTAGCCCCAGGGAGCGTGGCTTTCTTT.

V is TRBV25-1 and J is TRBJ2-1, with 10 positions matching TRBD2. The germline V gene has CDR1 MGHDK and CDR2 SYGVNS. The CDR3 covers 14 residues. J lost 5 bases, V lost 8 bases, and 6 bases had no gene match. The CDR3: CASAIAGGHNEQFF. Here the CDR3 DNA reads TGTGCCAGCGCCATAGCGGGAGGACACAATGAGCAGTTCTTC.

V usage is TRBV7-2 and J usage is TRBJ2-7; a weak D match, TRBD2 (7 bases). V lost 7 bases to trimming and J lost 2 bases, with 21 bases between them. There are 16 residues in the CDR3. CDR1 is SGHTA and CDR2 is FQGNSA in the germline V gene. Written as DNA, the CDR3 is TGTGCCAGCAAAAGGGGGAGGGGGAACTCGGCCTACGAGCAGTACTTC. Protein: CASKRGRGNSAYEQYF.

The chain recombines TRBV5-6 with TRBJ1-1; D is unclear. V was trimmed by 1 base and J by 0 bases, leaving 13 bases between them. The CDR3 is 16 amino acids. Germline V gene data show CDR1 as SGHDT and CDR2 as YYEEEE. Here the CDR3 reads CASSLITPGMNTEAFF. The CDR3 DNA reads as TGTGCCAGCAGCTTGATTACTCCAGGCATGAACACTGAAGCTTTCTTT. The full variable domain, rest sourced from reference TRBV5-6 and TRBJ1-1, is DAGVTQSPTHLIKTRGQQVTLRCSPKSGHDTVSWYQQALGQGPQFIFQYYEEEERQRGNFPDRFSGHQFPNYSSELNVNALLLGDSALYLCASSLITPGMNTEAFFGQGTRLTVV.

This clone was observed a handful of times. The chain joins TRBV6-5 to TRBJ1-1, with TRBD1 identical over 7 bases. The CDR3 is 13 residues long. Trimming at V came to 5 bases and at J to 8 bases, leaving 8 bases not matched to a gene. Germline CDR1 is MNHEY and CDR2 is SVGAGI. CDR3 residues: CASSTETGMEAFF. The CDR3 DNA sequence: TGTGCCAGCAGTACCGAGACAGGGATGGAAGCTTTCTTT.

The J gene is TRBJ2-7, the V gene TRBV5-1, with 8 bases identical to TRBD2. Germline V gene lookup returns CDR1 SGHRS and CDR2 YFSETQ. V dropped 2 bases and J dropped 2; count of bases not matched to a gene: 3. CDR3 length: 14 amino acids. The CDR3 here is CASSLAGDTYEQYF. The CDR3 nucleotides read TGCGCCAGCAGCTTAGCGGGAGATACCTACGAGCAGTACTTC.

The chain couples TRBV28 to TRBJ2-2; D unclear. CDR1 is MDHEN and CDR2 is SYDVKM in the germline V gene. V lost 6 bases to trimming and J lost 0 bases, with 2 bases between them. The CDR3 extends over 12 amino acids. CDR3 DNA sequence: TGTGCCAGCAGCTCGAACACCGGGGAGCTGTTTTTT. Translated: CASSSNTGELFF.

The chain has TRBV9 and TRBJ2-2; no reliable D call. From germline, CDR1 is SGDLS and CDR2 YYNGEE. The CDR3 is 13 amino acids. Trimming removed 4 bases from V and 3 bases from J, with 7 bases in between. CDR3 DNA sequence: TGTGCCAGCAGCATCCAACACACCGGGGAGCTGTTTTTT. Translation gives CASSIQHTGELFF.

V and J are TRBV27 and TRBJ2-7; no clear D gene. The CDR3 contains 18 residues. Germline CDR1 MNHEY, CDR2 SMNVEV (reference sequence). The germline V and J ends were trimmed by 7 bases and 7 bases, with 32 bases remaining between them. CDR3 amino acids: CASIASSYGVTRIGEQYF. Written as DNA, the CDR3 is TGTGCCAGCATTGCCAGTTCATATGGGGTAACGAGGATAGGGGAGCAGTACTTC.

Here the CDR3 reads CASTTIGANVLTF. DNA for the CDR3: TGTGCCAGTACCACTATCGGGGCCAACGTCCTGACTTTC. The chain uses TRBV19 and TRBJ2-6; the D is unclear. Trimming took 7 bases from V and 4 from J, leaving 8 bases between them. Germline CDR1 LNHDA, CDR2 SQIVND (reference sequence). The CDR3 covers 13 residues.

This CDR3 is CASSLAEREGGEQYF. The CDR3 nucleotides are TGCGCCAGCAGCTTGGCGGAGCGGGAGGGGGGCGAGCAGTACTTC. The V call is TRBV5-1, the J call TRBJ2-7; TRBD2 matches at 10 bases. Germline values: CDR1 SGHRS, CDR2 YFSETQ. The CDR3 has 15 residues. V gave up 0 bases and J gave up 6 bases; unmatched junction bases: 6.

The chain carries TRBV4-2 and TRBJ2-3, with unresolved D. Germline CDR1 reads LGHNA; CDR2 reads YNFKEQ. V was clipped by 0 bases and J by 9 bases, with 10 bases between them. The CDR3 extends over 13 amino acids. The CDR3 DNA reads as TGTGCCAGCAGCCAAGAAGCGCCTGGGACGCAGTATTTT. It encodes CASSQEAPGTQYF.

This chain links TRBV27 with TRBJ2-2; tentatively, D is TRBD2 (6 bases). The CDR3 runs 14 residues. Trimming stripped 4 bases from V and 7 bases from J, with 13 bases between. Per the germline V gene, CDR1 is MNHEY and CDR2 is SMNVEV (reference sequence). CDR3 protein: CASSSRRDGGELFF. The CDR3 nucleotides read TGTGCCAGCAGTTCGAGGAGGGACGGCGGGGAGCTGTTTTTT.

The V call is TRBV9, the J call TRBJ2-3; 16 bases agree with TRBD2. CDR1 SGDLS and CDR2 YYNGEE come from the germline V gene. Losses at the gene ends were 3 bases for V and 3 bases for J; bases not matched to a gene: 19. This CDR3 is 22 amino acids long. CDR3 sequence: CASSAVEPGLAGGPLFTDTQYF. CDR3 coding DNA: TGTGCCAGCAGCGCAGTCGAACCGGGACTAGCGGGAGGGCCGCTATTTACAGATACGCAGTATTTT.

V is TRBV29-1 and J is TRBJ2-3; 12 bases map to TRBD1. Germline CDR1 reads SQVTM; CDR2 reads ANQGSEA. The CDR3 has 13 residues. V was pared by 8 bases and J by 2 bases, with 2 bases of the junction left unmatched. The CDR3, as DNA: TGCAGCTCGGGACAGGGGGCCACAGATACGCAGTATTTT. Amino acids: CSSGQGATDTQYF.

The chain employs TRBV27 and TRBJ2-7; 10 positions match TRBD2. CDR1 and CDR2 (germline): MNHEY, SMNVEV (reference sequence). V was clipped by 4 bases and J by 4 bases; unmatched bases: 7. The CDR3 is made up of 15 amino acids. DNA of the CDR3: TGTGCCAGCAGTTACCTAGCGGGAGTGATTTACGAGCAGTACTTC. It is translated as CASSYLAGVIYEQYF.

This clone was found once. The chain employs TRBV4-1 and TRBJ1-3; D is unresolved. Germline lookup yields CDR1 MGHRA and CDR2 YSYEKL. This CDR3 spans 15 amino acids. Trimming pared 0 bases from V and 0 bases from J, leaving 6 bases between. The chain's CDR3 is CASSQDLISGNTIYF. CDR3 DNA: TGCGCCAGCAGCCAAGATTTGATCTCTGGAAACACCATATATTTT.

This chain connects TRBV6-6 to TRBJ1-5; D gene ambiguous. V lost 2 bases to trimming and J lost 0 bases, with 11 bases between them. The CDR3 extends over 16 amino acids. Per germline, CDR1 MNHNY and CDR2 SVGAGI (reference sequence). CDR3 nucleotide sequence: TGTGCCAGCAGTTACAGGGCAGGAGATAGCAATCAGCCCCAGCATTTT. Amino acid sequence: CASSYRAGDSNQPQHF.

V usage is TRBV5-8 and J usage is TRBJ1-1; tentative D call: TRBD1 (6 bases). V gave up 3 bases and J gave up 1 base, with 16 bases separating them. CDR1 and CDR2 (germline): SGHTS, YDEGEE. The CDR3 extends over 16 amino acids. The CDR3 here is CASSSGGAGWNTEAFF. The CDR3 nucleotides are TGTGCCAGCAGCTCGGGGGGCGCGGGATGGAACACTGAAGCTTTCTTT.

V gene TRBV5-1 combines with J gene TRBJ2-6; D is unresolved. This CDR3 contains 16 residues. CDR1 SGHRS and CDR2 YFSETQ come from the germline V gene. V was trimmed by 0 bases and J by 1 base, leaving 8 bases between them. CDR3 DNA sequence: TGCGCCAGCAGCTTGGTGGGCGGATCTGGGGCCAACGTCCTGACTTTC. Translated: CASSLVGGSGANVLTF.

The chain couples TRBV14 to TRBJ1-1; D ambiguous. CDR3 size: 15 residues. Germline V lookup: CDR1 SGHDN, CDR2 FVKESK. Trimming shortened V by 0 bases and J by 1 base, and 9 bases separated the two germline ends. In DNA form, the CDR3 reads TGTGCCAGCAGCCAAGATCTACTTGGGAACACTGAAGCTTTCTTT. Translating gives CASSQDLLGNTEAFF.

CDR3 nucleotides: TGTGCCAGCAGTGCGAATAGCTACGAGCAGTACTTC. Translating gives CASSANSYEQYF. The chain has TRBV25-1 and TRBJ2-7; D is uncertain. The CDR3 sequence is 12 residues long. The germline CDR1 and CDR2 sequences are MGHDK and SYGVNS. V was cut by 4 bases and J by 3 bases, with 7 bases left in between.

V gene TRBV27 combines with J gene TRBJ1-2; 10 positions match TRBD1. Trimming took 6 bases from V and 2 from J; bases not matched to a gene: 3. The CDR3 is 14 residues long. Germline CDR1 reads MNHEY; CDR2 reads SMNVEV (reference sequence). The CDR3: CASSQDRGNYGYTF. CDR3 in DNA: TGTGCCAGCAGCCAGGACAGGGGGAACTATGGCTACACCTTC.

The rearrangement uses TRBV27 and TRBJ2-3; TRBD2 matches at 11 bases. Per germline, CDR1 MNHEY and CDR2 SMNVEV (reference sequence). Trimming cost V 6 bases and J 5 bases; bases outside gene matches: 10. The CDR3 consists of 16 residues. The CDR3 spells CASSGNSGRVGDTQYF. CDR3 nucleotide sequence: TGTGCCAGCAGCGGAAATAGCGGGAGGGTCGGAGATACGCAGTATTTT.

V is TRBV5-1 and J is TRBJ2-5; a weak D match, TRBD1 (6 bases). The CDR3 extends over 14 amino acids. Trimming stripped 0 bases from V and 5 bases from J, with 11 bases between. Per germline, CDR1 SGHRS and CDR2 YFSETQ. CDR3 sequence reads: CASSLAGTFETQYF. The CDR3 DNA sequence: TGCGCCAGCAGCTTGGCGGGGACATTTGAGACCCAGTACTTC.

The chain combines TRBV27 with TRBJ2-5; 8 bases align to TRBD1. V lost 4 bases to trimming and J lost 4 bases; unmatched junction nucleotides: 2. The CDR3 consists of 13 residues. The germline gives CDR1 MNHEY, CDR2 SMNVEV (reference sequence). The CDR3 region is CASSSTGGETQYF. CDR3 DNA sequence: TGTGCCAGCAGTTCCACAGGGGGAGAGACCCAGTACTTC.

The chain employs TRBV9 and TRBJ1-2; 12 nucleotides match TRBD1. This CDR3 spans 17 amino acids. After removal of 0 bases from V and 5 bases from J, the junction contained 8 bases not matched to a gene. Germline V gene sequence: CDR1 SGDLS, CDR2 YYNGEE. In DNA, the CDR3 is TGTGCCAGCAGCGTAGCGGGACAGGGGGCGACTTTATATGGCTACACCTTC. Translation gives CASSVAGQGATLYGYTF.